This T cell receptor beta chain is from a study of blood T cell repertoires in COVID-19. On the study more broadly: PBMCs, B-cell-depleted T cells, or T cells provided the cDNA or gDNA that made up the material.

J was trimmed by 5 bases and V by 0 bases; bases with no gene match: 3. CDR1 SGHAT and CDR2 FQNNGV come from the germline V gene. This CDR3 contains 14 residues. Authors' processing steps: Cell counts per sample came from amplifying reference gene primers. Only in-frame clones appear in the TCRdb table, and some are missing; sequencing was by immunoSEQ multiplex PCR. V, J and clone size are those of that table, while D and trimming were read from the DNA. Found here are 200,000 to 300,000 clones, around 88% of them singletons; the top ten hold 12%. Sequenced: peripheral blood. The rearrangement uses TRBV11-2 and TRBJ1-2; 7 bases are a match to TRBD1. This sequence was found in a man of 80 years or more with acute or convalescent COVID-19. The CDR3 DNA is TGTGCCAGCAGCTTAGACGGGACAGAATATGGCTACACCTTC. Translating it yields CASSLDGTEYGYTF.